The 31 T cell receptor beta chains presented below share a single source sample, sequenced in a study of T cell clonotyping in hematopoietic cell transplantation. The data were produced by immunoSEQ multiplex PCR, yet TCRdb's version contains in-frame clones alone and is incomplete. The table records 4,600 or so clones, approximately 80% of them present only once. The source was peripheral blood mononuclear cells, collected 100 days after allogeneic stem cell transplant. These receptor sequences come from a female patient aged 45-65 years who had an allogeneic stem cell transplant from an unrelated donor, so the T cells may come from the graft donor. Some clones in this sample may be carry-over from other donors' samples.

A single count supports this clone. The rearrangement uses TRBV4-1 and TRBJ1-1; D might be TRBD1 (6 bases). V was pared by 1 base and J by 1 base, with 13 bases between. Germline V gives CDR1 MGHRA, CDR2 YSYEKL. The CDR3 spans 16 residues. The chain's CDR3 is CASSQGRQATNTEAFF. The CDR3 DNA is TGCGCCAGCAGCCAAGGCCGACAGGCGACGAACACTGAAGCTTTCTTT.

This chain uses TRBV19 with TRBJ1-2; D is possibly TRBD1 (5 bases). The germline CDR1 and CDR2 sequences are LNHDA and SQIVND (reference sequence). The CDR3 contains 14 residues. Deletions cut 4 bases from V and 8 bases from J, with 17 bases between. The DNA for the CDR3 is TGTGCCAGTAGTACCGAAGGGGAGGTCGGGGGCTACACCTTC. Its translation: CASSTEGEVGGYTF.

A single count supports this clone. The V call is TRBV6-1, the J call TRBJ1-2, with a possible D match to TRBD1 (5 bases). Trimming stripped 9 bases from V and 5 bases from J, with 22 bases between. The germline gives CDR1 MNHNS, CDR2 SASEGT. The CDR3 is 15 residues long. The CDR3 is CASLDAGLRGYGYTF. CDR3 nucleotide sequence: TGTGCCAGTTTGGACGCGGGGCTTCGGGGTTATGGCTACACCTTC.

The V and J genes are TRBV29-1 and TRBJ2-7; the D is unclear. The germline V gene has CDR1 SQVTM and CDR2 ANQGSEA. This CDR3 has 11 amino acids. V lost 3 bases, J lost 1 base, and 4 bases lay in between. CDR3 in amino acids: CSVEASYEQYF. As DNA, the CDR3 is TGCAGCGTTGAGGCGTCCTACGAGCAGTACTTC.

The rearrangement uses TRBV28 and TRBJ1-2; D is undetermined. The V end lost 8 bases, the J end lost 4 bases, and 14 bases lay between the germline ends. CDR3 length: 13 amino acids. Germline values: CDR1 MDHEN, CDR2 SYDVKM. The CDR3 loop is CASSPDGIYGYTF. CDR3 nucleotides: TGTGCCAGCTCCCCGGACGGAATCTATGGCTACACCTTC.

This chain connects TRBV29-1 to TRBJ2-7; possible D gene TRBD1, 6 bases. CDR3 length: 12 residues. Germline CDR1 SQVTM, CDR2 ANQGSEA. Trimming removed 7 bases at V and 1 base at J, with 11 bases between. Written as DNA, the CDR3 is TGCAGCGCCGAGACAGGATCCTACGAGCAGTACTTC. Its protein is CSAETGSYEQYF.

V usage is TRBV29-1 and J usage is TRBJ2-6; D possibly corresponds to TRBD2 (5 bases). V was cut by 3 bases and J by 1 base, with 7 bases left in between. CDR1 is SQVTM and CDR2 is ANQGSEA in the germline V gene. The CDR3 is 14 amino acids. The CDR3 DNA sequence: TGCAGCGTTGACGGAGGATCTGGGGCCAACGTCCTGACTTTC. The encoded protein is CSVDGGSGANVLTF.

This clone has just a few counts. The chain is built from TRBV7-3 and TRBJ1-1; TRBD1 is a possible D gene (6 bases). Germline V gene sequence: CDR1 SGHTA, CDR2 FQGTGA. The germline V and J ends were trimmed by 1 base and 1 base, with 22 bases remaining between them. The CDR3 loop spans 19 amino acids. This CDR3 reads CASSLKGHSWGRANTEAFF. For the CDR3, the DNA is TGTGCCAGCAGCTTAAAGGGCCACTCCTGGGGGCGGGCGAACACTGAAGCTTTCTTT.

The chain links TRBV4-2 to TRBJ2-1; no clear D gene. V was pared by 0 bases and J by 6 bases, with 9 bases between. This CDR3 is built from 14 residues. Germline V lookup: CDR1 LGHNA, CDR2 YNFKEQ. The CDR3: CASSQDVNANEQFF. The CDR3, as DNA: TGTGCCAGCAGCCAAGATGTGAACGCCAATGAGCAGTTCTTC.

The chain combines TRBV5-1 with TRBJ1-1, with no clear D. Germline V gene sequence: CDR1 SGHRS, CDR2 YFSETQ. The CDR3 totals 15 residues. Trimming stripped 0 bases from V and 1 base from J, with 10 bases between. The DNA of the CDR3 is TGCGCCAGCAGCTTGGACCGCTTGGCGAACACTGAAGCTTTCTTT. This gives the protein CASSLDRLANTEAFF.

The J gene is TRBJ2-7, the V gene TRBV19; D is undetermined. The CDR3 is 13 amino acids. Deletions cut 3 bases from V and 0 bases from J, with 6 bases between. Looked up from germline, CDR1 is LNHDA and CDR2 is SQIVND (reference sequence). The CDR3 nucleotides read TGTGCCAGTAGTATTGAGCTCTCCTACGAGCAGTACTTC. Translation gives CASSIELSYEQYF.

The chain joins TRBV19 to TRBJ2-3; possible D gene TRBD2, 5 bases. The CDR3 sequence is 16 residues long. Germline V lookup: CDR1 LNHDA, CDR2 SQIVND (reference sequence). V lost 4 bases and J 0 bases, leaving 14 bases between the germline ends. CDR3 residues: CASSKTRTGSTDTQYF. CDR3 in DNA: TGTGCCAGTAGTAAAACCAGGACTGGGAGCACAGATACGCAGTATTTT.

By proportion, this clone is medium-sized (0.01 to 0.1%). V usage is TRBV11-2 and J usage is TRBJ1-1, with D possibly matching TRBD1 (5 bases). Germline loops: CDR1 SGHAT, CDR2 FQNNGV. Deletions cut 0 bases from V and 6 bases from J, with 8 bases between. The CDR3 sequence is 13 residues long. In DNA form, the CDR3 reads TGTGCCAGCAGCTTAGATTGGGGGTCTGAAGCTTTCTTT. The encoded protein is CASSLDWGSEAFF. Looking up the rest from reference TRBV11-2 and TRBJ1-1 gives the full variable domain: EAGVAQSPRYKIIEKRQSVAFWCNPISGHATLYWYQQILGQGPKLLIQFQNNGVVDDSQLPKDRFSAERLKGVDSTLKIQPAKLEDSAVYLCASSLDWGSEAFFGQGTRLTVV.

The V and J genes are TRBV7-2 and TRBJ2-5; the D gene is possibly TRBD2 (6 bases). The germline V gene has CDR1 SGHTA and CDR2 FQGNSA. V was shortened by 5 bases and J by 11 bases, with 15 bases between the two germline ends. This CDR3 region has 12 residues. The CDR3 coding sequence is TGTGCCAGCAGCCAATCTTGGGGGGAACAGTACTTC. Amino acids: CASSQSWGEQYF.

The rearrangement joins TRBV6-1 to TRBJ2-3; D gene uncertain. The V end was cut by 7 bases, the J end by 4 bases, with 15 bases between. CDR3 length: 14 amino acids. Germline V lookup: CDR1 MNHNS, CDR2 SASEGT. CDR3 bases: TGTGCCAGCAAAGTCTTTCCAGGCTCAGATACGCAGTATTTT. This gives the protein CASKVFPGSDTQYF.

This chain's CDR3 is CASSLRQAAFF. The CDR3 DNA reads TGTGCCAGCAGTTTACGGCAGGCAGCTTTCTTT. The rearrangement links TRBV28 to TRBJ1-1; D unclear. The germline V gene encodes CDR1 MDHEN and CDR2 SYDVKM. Trimming took off 2 bases at V and 10 bases at J, with 8 bases between the two ends. CDR3 length: 11 amino acids.

V usage is TRBV5-1 and J usage is TRBJ2-5; TRBD2 aligns across 7 bases. V lost 5 bases to trimming and J lost 4 bases; unmatched junction nucleotides: 11. This CDR3 has 15 amino acids. CDR1 is SGHRS, CDR2 YFSETQ, per germline. The CDR3 DNA reads as TGCGCCAGCAGTCCAGCCGCGGGGGTGGGAGAGACCCAGTACTTC. This codes for CASSPAAGVGETQYF.

This chain connects TRBV7-9 to TRBJ1-6; D is uncertain. Germline loops: CDR1 SEHNR, CDR2 FQNEAQ (reference sequence). The CDR3 is 15 amino acids. Trimming shortened V by 1 base and J by 0 bases, and 4 bases separated the two germline ends. The CDR3 bases are TGTGCCAGCAGCTTAGGCTCCTCCTATAATTCACCCCTCCACTTT. Translation gives CASSLGSSYNSPLHF.

This chain links TRBV5-4 with TRBJ1-6; D possibly corresponds to TRBD1 (6 bases). The CDR3 runs to 16 residues. Trimming took 4 bases from V and 5 from J, leaving 16 bases between them. The germline V gene encodes CDR1 SGHNT and CDR2 YYREEE (reference sequence). DNA of the CDR3: TGTGCCAGCAGCCGGGGGGCCCTAGGTGATAATTCACCCCTCCACTTT. As protein: CASSRGALGDNSPLHF. Supplemented by reference TRBV5-4 and TRBJ1-6, the full variable domain reads ETGVTQSPTHLIKTRGQQVTLRCSSQSGHNTVSWYQQALGQGPQFIFQYYREEENGRGNFPPRFSGLQFPNYSSELNVNALELDDSALYLCASSRGALGDNSPLHFGNGTRLTVT.

By share of the sample, this clone is medium-sized. The CDR3 protein is CASSLVPGNQPQHF. The CDR3 DNA is TGTGCCAGTAGTTTAGTCCCGGGCAATCAGCCCCAGCATTTT. This chain connects TRBV19 to TRBJ1-5; D unresolved. V was pared by 5 bases and J by 2 bases, with 10 bases between. This CDR3 is built from 14 residues. Germline lookup yields CDR1 LNHDA and CDR2 SQIVND (reference sequence).

The chain is built from TRBV28 and TRBJ1-2, with D uncertain. From germline, CDR1 is MDHEN and CDR2 SYDVKM. This CDR3 has 14 residues. The V and J ends lost 6 bases and 8 bases respectively, with 19 bases between them. Here the CDR3 DNA reads TGTGCCAGCAGCAGACCGGAAGGGCAGCGGGGCTACACCTTC. Its protein product is CASSRPEGQRGYTF.

This clone has just a few counts. The chain recombines TRBV2 with TRBJ2-3, with no clear D. This CDR3 has 13 amino acids. Trimming took 0 bases from V and 8 from J, leaving 9 bases between them. Germline lookup yields CDR1 SNHLY and CDR2 FYNNEI. In nucleotides, the CDR3 is TGTGCCAGCAGTGAAGCGTCCGTAGGTACGCAGTATTTT. As protein: CASSEASVGTQYF.

The chain joins TRBV5-6 to TRBJ1-2; TRBD1 agrees at 9 bases. V shed 0 bases and J 3 bases; nucleotides not matched to a gene: 12. The germline V gene has CDR1 SGHDT and CDR2 YYEEEE. The CDR3 has 18 residues. In DNA form, the CDR3 reads TGTGCCAGCAGCTTGGGGACCCCCGGGACAGGGTACGACTATGGCTACACCTTC. Translated: CASSLGTPGTGYDYGYTF.

The chain joins TRBV6-5 to TRBJ1-1; 8 nucleotides align to TRBD1. CDR1 and CDR2 from the germline V gene are MNHEY and SVGAGI. This CDR3 has 13 amino acids. The V gene end was trimmed by 5 bases and the J gene end by 5 bases; junction bases not matched to a gene: 4. CDR3 region: CASSIQGATEAFF. The CDR3 coding sequence is TGTGCCAGCAGTATCCAGGGGGCGACTGAAGCTTTCTTT.

This clone was found a few times. The chain has TRBV6-6 and TRBJ1-5, with 7 positions matching TRBD1. The germline V gene has CDR1 MNHNY and CDR2 SVGAGI (reference sequence). The CDR3 covers 13 residues. J lost 8 bases, V lost 4 bases, and 5 bases had no gene match. The CDR3 bases are TGTGCCAGCAGTTCTCAGGGGGGGGAGCCCCAGCATTTT. Translated: CASSSQGGEPQHF.

The rearrangement uses TRBV7-2 and TRBJ2-4; TRBD2 might be the D (6 bases). Germline CDR1 reads SGHTA; CDR2 reads FQGNSA. The V and J ends lost 2 bases and 9 bases respectively, with 17 bases between them. The CDR3 runs 15 residues. The CDR3, as DNA: TGTGCCAGCAGCTTAAATCTGAAAATGGGGGGCATTCAGTACTTC. It codes for CASSLNLKMGGIQYF.

The rearrangement uses TRBV4-1 and TRBJ2-3; D unclear. V dropped 4 bases and J dropped 6 bases, with 8 bases sitting between them. The CDR3 is 12 amino acids. Germline CDR1 and CDR2: MGHRA and YSYEKL. The CDR3 DNA reads TGCGCCAGCAGCCCGAATGGTGATACGCAGTATTTT. It codes for CASSPNGDTQYF.

The chain is built from TRBV6-1 and TRBJ2-5; D is possibly TRBD1 (5 bases). CDR3 length equals 15 residues. V was clipped by 1 base and J by 1 base, with 10 bases between them. Germline CDR1 MNHNS, CDR2 SASEGT. This CDR3 is CASSEGAGRQETQYF. The CDR3 DNA reads as TGTGCCAGCAGTGAAGGGGCAGGGCGCCAAGAGACCCAGTACTTC.

The gene calls are TRBV5-1 and TRBJ2-1; maybe TRBD2 (5 bases). Looked up from germline, CDR1 is SGHRS and CDR2 is YFSETQ. CDR3 length: 13 amino acids. V dropped 4 bases and J dropped 3 bases, with 8 bases sitting between them. For the CDR3, the DNA is TGCGCCAGCAGCCCTCGGGACTACAATGAGCAGTTCTTC. This sequence encodes CASSPRDYNEQFF.

The chain's CDR3 is CASSPRDGNEKLFF. The DNA for the CDR3 is TGTGCCAGCAGTCCACGGGACGGTAATGAAAAACTGTTTTTT. The chain recombines TRBV28 with TRBJ1-4; D perhaps matches TRBD1 (5 bases). V dropped 5 bases and J dropped 4 bases, with 11 bases sitting between them. The germline V gene encodes CDR1 MDHEN and CDR2 SYDVKM. The CDR3 sequence is 14 residues long.

This clone was observed once. At one end, the junction sequence differs from germline, possibly due to a read error. The V gene is TRBV7-7, the J gene TRBJ2-3, with D tentatively TRBD1 (6 bases). Germline lookup yields CDR1 SSHAT and CDR2 FNYEAQ (reference sequence). The CDR3 sequence is 17 residues long. The CDR3 loop is CASSLAPTGLGTDTQYF. The DNA for the CDR3 is TGTGCTAGCAGCTTAGCGCCCACAGGGCTTGGTACAGATACGCAGTATTTT.